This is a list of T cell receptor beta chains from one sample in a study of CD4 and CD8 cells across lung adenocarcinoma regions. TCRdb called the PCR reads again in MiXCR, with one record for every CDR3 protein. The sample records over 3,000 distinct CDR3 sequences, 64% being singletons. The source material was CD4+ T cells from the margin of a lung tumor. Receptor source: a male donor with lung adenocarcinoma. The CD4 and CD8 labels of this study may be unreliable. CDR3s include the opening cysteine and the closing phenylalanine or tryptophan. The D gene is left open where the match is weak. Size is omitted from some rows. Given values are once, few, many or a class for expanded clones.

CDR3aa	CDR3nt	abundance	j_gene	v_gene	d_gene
CASSPSLGSYNEQFF	TGTGCCAGCAGCCCTAGCTTAGGGTCCTACAATGAGCAGTTCTTC	.	TRBJ2-1	TRBV7-3	.
CASSYSSRDSRETQYF	TGTGCCAGCAGTTACTCGTCCCGGGACAGTAGAGAGACCCAGTACTTC	.	TRBJ2-5	TRBV6-5	TRBD1
CASSYSQGSYEQYF	TGTGCCAGCAGTTACTCTCAGGGCTCCTACGAGCAGTACTTC	.	TRBJ2-7	TRBV6-5	.
CASSVPDRGATEAFF	TGTGCCAGCAGTGTACCGGACAGGGGGGCCACTGAAGCTTTCTTT	.	TRBJ1-1	TRBV6-1	TRBD1
CASSSGILETQYF	TGTGCCAGCAGCTCAGGGATTCTCGAGACCCAGTACTTC	.	TRBJ2-5	TRBV11-1	.
CASSLPGEENYGYTF	TGTGCCAGCAGCCTCCCCGGGGAGGAAAACTATGGCTACACCTTC	.	TRBJ1-2	TRBV7-9	.
CASSEATGMGIQYF	TGTGCCAGCAGTGAAGCGACAGGGATGGGCATTCAGTACTTC	.	TRBJ2-4	TRBV6-1	TRBD1
CASSEIRGGEPLHF	TGTGCCAGCAGTGAAATAAGGGGTGGAGAACCCCTCCACTTT	.	TRBJ1-6	TRBV6-1	.
CASSPRDGISYNEQFF	TGTGCCAGCAGTCCGCGGGACGGGATTTCCTACAATGAGCAGTTCTTC	.	TRBJ2-1	TRBV6-1	.
CASSAPGTWGDSYEQYF	TGTGCCAGCAGCGCCCCCGGGACTTGGGGGGACTCCTACGAGCAGTACTTC	.	TRBJ2-7	TRBV7-9	.
CASSEGDKAYEQYF	TGTGCCAGCAGCGAAGGAGATAAAGCCTACGAGCAGTACTTC	.	TRBJ2-7	TRBV6-1	.
CASSHQSGDSKTKDTQYF	TGTGCCAGCAGTCACCAATCGGGGGATTCGAAGACGAAAGATACGCAGTACTTT	.	TRBJ2-3	TRBV6-5	.
CASSERNRGVAETQYF	TGTGCCAGCAGTGAGCGGAACAGGGGAGTTGCAGAGACCCAGTACTTC	.	TRBJ2-5	TRBV25-1	TRBD1
CASSLGLVRNEQFF	TGTGCCAGCAGTTTGGGACTAGTTAGGAATGAGCAGTTCTTC	.	TRBJ2-1	TRBV12-3/TRBV12-4	TRBD2
CASIRGQYEQYF	TGTGCCAGCATCAGGGGCCAGTACGAGCAGTACTTC	few	TRBJ2-7	TRBV6-1	.
CASRQGSTGELFF	TGTGCCAGCAGACAGGGGTCCACCGGGGAGCTGTTTTTT	.	TRBJ2-2	TRBV6-1	TRBD1
CGGRDNDTQYF	TGTGGGGGCCGAGACAACGATACGCAGTATTTC	.	TRBJ2-1	TRBV6-8	.
CASSYSGLAGAEQFF	TGTGCCAGCAGTTACTCGGGACTAGCGGGAGCTGAGCAGTTCTTC	large	TRBJ2-1	TRBV6-5	TRBD2
CASSLNGRTDTQYF	TGTGCCAGCAGCTTAAACGGGAGGACAGATACGCAGTATTTT	.	TRBJ2-3	TRBV7-2	TRBD2
CASGAASGSANEQFF	TGTGCCAGCGGAGCGGCTAGCGGGAGTGCCAATGAGCAGTTCTTC	.	TRBJ2-1	TRBV6-1	TRBD2
CASSLRDIGYNEQFF	TGTGCCAGCAGCTTAAGGGACATAGGTTACAATGAGCAGTTCTTC	.	TRBJ2-1	TRBV11-3	.
CASTGEVHSSSEAFF	TGTGCCAGCACAGGGGAGGTACATAGCAGTTCTGAAGCTTTCTTT	.	TRBJ1-1	TRBV5-4	.
CASSLDGGNTEAFF	TGCGCCAGCAGCTTGGATGGGGGGAACACTGAAGCTTTCTTT	.	TRBJ1-1	TRBV5-1	.
CARGLRRRAQNTQYF	TGTGCCAGGGGGCTCCGGCGTCGAGCCCAAAACACTCAGTACTTC	.	TRBJ2-4	TRBV6-1	.
CASSRTGTGGFGELFF	TGTGCCAGCAGCCGTACCGGGACAGGGGGCTTCGGGGAGCTGTTTTTT	.	TRBJ2-2	TRBV6-1	TRBD1
CASSDTGRYNEQFF	TGTGCCAGCAGTGATACCGGACGGTACAATGAGCAGTTCTTC	.	TRBJ2-1	TRBV6-1	.
CASSRTSAGYNEQFF	TGTGCCAGCAGTAGGACATCGGCGGGTTACAATGAGCAGTTCTTC	.	TRBJ2-1	TRBV7-8	.
CASRGLAGYDNEQFF	TGTGCCAGCAGGGGACTAGCGGGGTACGACAATGAGCAGTTCTTC	.	TRBJ2-1	TRBV6-1	TRBD2
CASSLLVTGVDEQFF	TGTGCCAGCAGTTTACTAGTTACCGGGGTCGATGAGCAGTTCTTC	.	TRBJ2-1	TRBV6-5	.
CASSPPPTSGRNEQFF	TGTGCCAGCAGCCCTCCCCCGACTAGCGGGAGAAATGAGCAGTTCTTC	.	TRBJ2-1	TRBV11-2	TRBD2
CASSRLGGYEQYF	TGTGCCAGCAGCCGACTAGGGGGGTACGAGCAGTACTTC	.	TRBJ2-7	TRBV3-1	.
CASSGTGVFTEAFF	TGTGCCAGCAGTGGGACAGGGGTTTTCACTGAAGCTTTCTTT	.	TRBJ1-1	TRBV6-1	TRBD1
CASSYSGTGPYEQYF	TGTGCCAGCAGTTACTCCGGGACAGGGCCCTACGAGCAGTACTTC	few	TRBJ2-7	TRBV6-5	TRBD1
CATKKGPGRYEQYF	TGTGCCACCAAAAAGGGACCGGGACGCTACGAGCAGTACTTC	.	TRBJ2-7	TRBV6-1	.
CASTLYPNTEAFF	TGTGCCAGCACTTTATATCCGAACACTGAAGCTTTCTTT	.	TRBJ1-1	TRBV6-5	.
CASSTGSNQPQHF	TGTGCCAGCAGTACAGGGAGCAATCAGCCCCAGCATTTT	.	TRBJ1-5	TRBV6-1	.
CASSYQAYNSPLHF	TGTGCCAGCAGTTACCAAGCCTATAATTCACCCCTCCACTTT	once	TRBJ1-6	TRBV6-5	.
CASSHVQGSGANVLTF	TGCGCCAGCAGCCACGTACAGGGGTCTGGGGCCAACGTCCTGACTTTC	.	TRBJ2-6	TRBV4-1	TRBD1
CASSSKGQGFRSGANVLTF	TGTGCCAGCAGTTCAAAAGGACAGGGGTTTCGGTCTGGGGCCAACGTCCTGACTTTC	few	TRBJ2-6	TRBV6-5	TRBD1
CASSLEGLAGVAYNEQFF	TGTGCCAGCAGCTTAGAGGGACTAGCGGGAGTAGCATACAATGAGCAGTTCTTC	.	TRBJ2-1	TRBV7-8	TRBD2
CASLTGTPIYNEQFF	TGTGCCAGCCTTACCGGGACTCCCATCTACAATGAGCAGTTCTTC	few	TRBJ2-1	TRBV6-1	.
CASSDTPASTDTQYF	TGTGCCAGCAGCGACACGCCGGCTAGCACAGATACGCAGTATTTT	.	TRBJ2-3	TRBV6-1	.